The 22 T cell receptor beta chains below were found in one sample sequenced in a study of shared clonotypes between healthy human individuals. Assay used: immunoSEQ multiplex PCR; TCRdb lists only in-frame clones, some missing. Among about 670,000 clones, less than 80% were seen once, and the ten largest hold 1.8%. The sample consisted of memory CD4+ T cells sorted from blood. Subset meaning: CD45RA-negative fraction. The origin of the receptors is a woman aged 25 to 45 in good health.

The chain is built from TRBV28 and TRBJ1-5; TRBD1 aligns across 7 bases. Germline CDR1 and CDR2: MDHEN and SYDVKM. The CDR3 runs to 14 residues. The V segment lost 4 bases and the J segment 4 bases; nucleotides outside the gene matches: 4. The CDR3 sequence is CASSSTGDNQPQHF. The CDR3 DNA sequence: TGTGCCAGCAGTTCAACAGGGGATAATCAGCCCCAGCATTTT.

The chain uses TRBV5-4 and TRBJ2-7; D perhaps matches TRBD1 (5 bases). The V and J ends lost 4 bases and 2 bases respectively, with 19 bases between them. Germline V CDR1 and CDR2: SGHNT, YYREEE (reference sequence). The CDR3 covers 16 residues. Here the CDR3 reads CASSRRKSTDTYEQYF. For the CDR3, the DNA is TGTGCCAGCAGCCGGAGAAAATCGACAGATACCTACGAGCAGTACTTC.

In DNA, the CDR3 is TGTGCCAGCAGCTTACGACCGACTAGCAGGGCACAAGAGACCCAGTACTTC. Its protein product is CASSLRPTSRAQETQYF. The genes are TRBV7-2 and TRBJ2-5; 7 nucleotides align to TRBD2. There are 17 residues in the CDR3. Trimming cost V 2 bases and J 2 bases; bases outside gene matches: 11. Germline V gene data show CDR1 as SGHTA and CDR2 as FQGNSA.

This chain links TRBV2 with TRBJ1-2; TRBD1 might be the D (5 bases). The germline V and J ends were trimmed by 2 bases and 8 bases, with 18 bases remaining between them. Germline-derived CDR1 and CDR2 are SNHLY and FYNNEI. This CDR3 comprises 15 residues. In nucleotides, the CDR3 is TGTGCCAGCAGTGAACCGAGGGGCCAACTATGGGGCTACACCTTC. Its protein is CASSEPRGQLWGYTF.

A note on this clone: The junction differs from germline at one of its ends, possibly a read error. V is TRBV27 and J is TRBJ1-1, with D hard to call. The CDR3 has 14 amino acids. Germline CDR1 is MNHEY and CDR2 is SMNVEV (reference sequence). CDR3 loop: CASSLLNGRTAAFF. The CDR3 DNA follows: TGTGCCAGCAGTTTACTGAACGGACGGACTGCAGCTTTCTTT.

This clone has just a few counts. The J gene is TRBJ1-1, the V gene TRBV11-2, with D perhaps matching TRBD1 (5 bases). CDR3 length equals 14 residues. The V gene lost 2 bases and the J gene lost 7 bases, with 14 bases spanning the gap. Germline V lookup: CDR1 SGHAT, CDR2 FQNNGV. The CDR3 region is CASSLRPREYEAFF. CDR3 nucleotides: TGTGCCAGCAGCTTAAGACCCAGGGAATATGAAGCTTTCTTT.

In its sample, this clone was seen once. The chain links TRBV15 to TRBJ2-1; 7 bases are shared with TRBD2. Germline values: CDR1 LNHNV, CDR2 YYDKDF (reference sequence). The CDR3 is 16 residues long. V was pared by 5 bases and J by 4 bases, with 11 bases of the junction left unmatched. The CDR3 region has the DNA TGTGCCACCAGCTTACTAGCGACCGGTAGTTACAATGAGCAGTTCTTC. Translated: CATSLLATGSYNEQFF.

The V gene is TRBV5-5, the J gene TRBJ2-2, with D possibly called TRBD1 or TRBD2 (5 bases each). Germline lookup yields CDR1 SGHKS and CDR2 YYEKEE (reference sequence). V lost 8 bases, J lost 0 bases, and 11 bases lay in between. The CDR3 runs to 14 residues. The CDR3 loop reads CASRDGSNTGELFF. Written as DNA, the CDR3 is TGTGCCAGTAGGGACGGATCGAACACCGGGGAGCTGTTTTTT.

The chain combines TRBV6-6 with TRBJ2-7, with TRBD1 matching over 10 bases. CDR1 is MNHNY and CDR2 is SVGAGI in the germline V gene (reference sequence). V lost 5 bases, J lost 1 base, and 5 bases stayed unmatched. This CDR3 contains 15 residues. The CDR3 sequence is CASSNRDRGSYEQYF. The CDR3 DNA follows: TGTGCCAGCAGTAACCGGGACAGGGGATCCTACGAGCAGTACTTC.

The V call is TRBV2, the J call TRBJ2-3; D gene uncertain. Germline V lookup: CDR1 SNHLY, CDR2 FYNNEI. The V end was cut by 4 bases, the J end by 4 bases, with 12 bases between. This CDR3 has 14 amino acids. The CDR3 region is CASSARPRADTQYF. The CDR3 coding sequence is TGTGCCAGCAGTGCCCGTCCGCGCGCAGATACGCAGTATTTT.

This chain uses TRBV11-2 with TRBJ2-7; TRBD2 agrees at 8 bases. The CDR3 sequence is 14 residues long. V gave up 1 base and J gave up 8 bases; unmatched junction bases: 7. The germline V gene has CDR1 SGHAT and CDR2 FQNNGV. As DNA, the CDR3 is TGTGCCAGCAGCTTAGCGGGGGGGGTTGATAAGCAGTACTTC. It codes for CASSLAGGVDKQYF.

The chain is built from TRBV2 and TRBJ2-1; D perhaps matches TRBD2 (5 bases). Germline CDR1 reads SNHLY; CDR2 reads FYNNEI. Trimming pared 8 bases from V and 3 bases from J, leaving 11 bases between. The CDR3 contains 13 residues. In DNA, the CDR3 is TGTGCCAGCTCTCCGGGATACTACAATGAGCAGTTCTTC. Its translation is CASSPGYYNEQFF.

This CDR3 reads CASSARDSSYNEQFF. In DNA form, the CDR3 reads TGTGCCAGCAGTGCCCGAGACAGCTCCTACAATGAGCAGTTCTTC. The V and J genes are TRBV2 and TRBJ2-1; D perhaps matches TRBD1 (5 bases). The germline gives CDR1 SNHLY, CDR2 FYNNEI. V dropped 4 bases and J dropped 0 bases, with 10 bases sitting between them. The CDR3 consists of 15 residues.

This rearrangement joins TRBV18 to TRBJ1-1; D is uncertain. Per germline, CDR1 KGHSH and CDR2 LQKENI. This CDR3 has 16 residues. V lost 5 bases, J lost 4 bases, and 20 bases lay in between. CDR3 protein: CASSNSVGDHGTEAFF. DNA of the CDR3: TGTGCCAGCTCAAATTCCGTCGGGGATCATGGCACTGAAGCTTTCTTT.

The CDR3 sequence: CASSEIGGSYEQYF. The CDR3 DNA follows: TGTGCCAGCAGTGAAATTGGTGGGAGCTACGAGCAGTACTTC. V gene TRBV6-1 combines with J gene TRBJ2-7; D might be TRBD2 (5 bases). This CDR3 spans 14 amino acids. CDR1 and CDR2 from the germline V gene are MNHNS and SASEGT. With 2 bases removed from V and 3 bases from J, the gap between germline ends came to 11 bases.

The chain links TRBV19 to TRBJ1-5, with 7 positions matching TRBD1. There are 13 residues in the CDR3. Trimming cost V 5 bases and J 6 bases; bases outside gene matches: 4. Germline V lookup: CDR1 LNHDA, CDR2 SQIVND (reference sequence). The CDR3: CASSQGGSQPQHF. As DNA, the CDR3 is TGTGCCAGTAGTCAGGGGGGTAGTCAGCCCCAGCATTTT.

The V call is TRBV5-4, the J call TRBJ1-1; unclear D gene. The germline V gene encodes CDR1 SGHNT and CDR2 YYREEE (reference sequence). The CDR3 consists of 16 residues. Trimming took 3 bases from V and 0 from J, leaving 15 bases between them. This CDR3 reads CASSSGLVGLNTEAFF. CDR3 DNA sequence: TGTGCCAGCAGCTCAGGTTTGGTAGGTCTGAACACTGAAGCTTTCTTT.

This clone was counted many times. The V and J genes are TRBV25-1 and TRBJ2-7, with 9 bases fitting TRBD1. V lost 10 bases, J lost 2 bases, and 12 bases stayed unmatched. This CDR3 has 15 amino acids. The germline V gene has CDR1 MGHDK and CDR2 SYGVNS. The CDR3 loop reads CATNPGQGQTYEQYF. The CDR3 bases are TGTGCCACTAATCCCGGACAGGGGCAAACCTACGAGCAGTACTTC.

V is TRBV4-1 and J is TRBJ2-7; weak D call: TRBD1 (6 bases). The CDR3 covers 15 residues. The ends were cut back, 3 bases at V and 0 bases at J, with 12 bases in the middle. Germline CDR1 is MGHRA and CDR2 is YSYEKL. The CDR3 DNA follows: TGCGCCAGCAGCCAGGGGCGGACAGACTCCTACGAGCAGTACTTC. Translated, it gives CASSQGRTDSYEQYF.

The table lists this clone with a count of one. One junction end does not reproduce the germline sequence, and a read error may be involved. The chain combines TRBV10-3 with TRBJ1-1; no firm D call. The germline V gene encodes CDR1 ENHRY and CDR2 SYGVKD. CDR3 length: 13 amino acids. The CDR3 DNA reads as TGTGCCATCAGTGAGGGGGTGAAAACTGAAGCTTTCTTT. This encodes CAISEGVKTEAFF.

The J gene is TRBJ1-1, the V gene TRBV7-9, with D unclear. With 6 bases removed from V and 3 bases from J, the gap between germline ends came to 11 bases. Germline V CDR1 and CDR2: SEHNR, FQNEAQ (reference sequence). CDR3 length: 13 amino acids. Here the CDR3 DNA reads TGTGCCAGCAGAGAACAGCAGGACACTGAAGCTTTCTTT. Translated, it gives CASREQQDTEAFF.

The gene calls are TRBV7-8 and TRBJ1-5; D gene ambiguous. V was pared by 7 bases and J by 4 bases, with 8 bases between. The CDR3 covers 12 residues. Germline assignment: CDR1 SGHVS and CDR2 FQNEAQ. CDR3 in DNA: TGTGCCAGCAATAGCCCGAATCAGCCCCAGCATTTT. The encoded protein is CASNSPNQPQHF.